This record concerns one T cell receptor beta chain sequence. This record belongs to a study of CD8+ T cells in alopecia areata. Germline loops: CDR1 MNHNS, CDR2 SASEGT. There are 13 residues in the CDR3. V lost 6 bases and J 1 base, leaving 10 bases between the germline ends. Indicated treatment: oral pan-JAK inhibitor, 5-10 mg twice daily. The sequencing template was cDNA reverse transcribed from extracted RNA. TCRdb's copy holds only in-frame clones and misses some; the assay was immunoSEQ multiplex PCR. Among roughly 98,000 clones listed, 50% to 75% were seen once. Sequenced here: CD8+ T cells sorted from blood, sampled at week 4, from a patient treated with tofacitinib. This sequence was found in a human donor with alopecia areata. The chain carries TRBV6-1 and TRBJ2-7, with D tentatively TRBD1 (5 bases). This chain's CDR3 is CASSADISYEQYF. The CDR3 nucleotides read TGTGCCAGCAGCGCGGACATTTCCTACGAGCAGTACTTC.